Below are 2 T cell receptor beta chains sequenced from a single sample in a study of shared clonotypes between healthy human individuals. Only in-frame clones appear in the TCRdb table, and some are missing; sequencing was by immunoSEQ multiplex PCR. The table shows hundreds of thousands of clones, with roughly 95% occurring only once. CD45RO negativity and positive selection for CCR7 defined naive CD8 cells, a population that excluded terminally differentiated effector memory CD45RA+ cells. Sequenced: naive CD8+ T cells sorted from blood. These receptor sequences come from a woman aged 30 to 39 in good health.

The chain employs TRBV27 and TRBJ2-3; 14 positions agree with TRBD2. V shed 3 bases, J shed 4 bases, and the junction held 12 bases outside the gene matches. This CDR3 spans 19 amino acids. In germline, CDR1 is MNHEY, CDR2 SMNVEV (reference sequence). The CDR3 DNA is TGTGCCAGCAGTTTCCCATCCGGGACTAGCGGGAGATGGTCAGATACGCAGTATTTT. As protein: CASSFPSGTSGRWSDTQYF.

The V gene is TRBV28, the J gene TRBJ2-1; no definite D call. This CDR3 contains 12 residues. The V end was cut by 6 bases, the J end by 7 bases, with 10 bases between. Germline V CDR1 and CDR2: MDHEN, SYDVKM. CDR3 DNA: TGTGCCAGCAGCCCAACGGGTAATGAGCAGTTCTTC. Amino acids: CASSPTGNEQFF.